This T cell receptor beta chain was identified during a study of Graves' ophthalmopathy and Graves' hyperthyroidism. Overall study findings and caveats: A model of 13 signatures distinguished ophthalmopathy from stable hyperthyroidism at around 90% sensitivity and 81.08% specificity. In predicting ophthalmopathy progression, the model reached roughly 69% sensitivity and 72% to 85% specificity.

This clonotype was seen many times. Its antigen remains unknown. Amplification from RNA transcripts yielded the TCR beta CDR3 regions. The first round was an RT-PCR with HTBI primers, and the second round was a multiplex PCR. In TCRdb, the multiplex PCR reads were re-called with MiXCR into one record per CDR3 protein. The sample has 350,000 to 400,000 distinct CDR3 sequences; about 18% are singletons. This CDR3 has 14 residues. Germline CDR1 SEHNR, CDR2 FQNEAQ (reference sequence). V gave up 6 bases and J gave up 4 bases; unmatched junction bases: 6. Sequencing was carried out using peripheral blood. This receptor was identified in a woman between 18 and 30 years old with Graves' ophthalmopathy. The chain couples TRBV7-9 to TRBJ2-7; TRBD1 matches 10 bases. The CDR3 reads CASRPTGGLYEQYF. The CDR3 DNA is TGTGCCAGCAGACCGACAGGGGGCCTATACGAGCAGTACTTC.